This T cell receptor beta chain is drawn from a study of T-cell reconstitution after alpha-beta-depleted transplantation in children. Regarding the study as a whole: T-cell counts and diversity at one year post-transplant came mainly from newly produced T cells. Several hundred expanded graft clones reportedly gave rise to the alpha-beta T cells present about two months after transplant.

Germline CDR1 LNHDA, CDR2 SQIVND (reference sequence). CDR3 length equals 16 residues. V lost 7 bases and J lost 5; bases outside the gene matches: 11. The sample holds a few counts of this clonotype. Its matching antigen is unknown. Researchers prepared the TCRbeta library using unique molecular identifiers, the study reports. MiXCR, applied by TCRdb to the PCR reads, yields one record per CDR3 protein. The repertoire holds 500,000 to 750,000 distinct CDR3 sequences, about an eighth seen once, with 2.2% in the top ten. The origin of this receptor is a male patient between 10 and 17 years old who had a stem cell transplant for acute myeloid leukemia, so the T cells may come from the graft donor. The chain recombines TRBV19 with TRBJ2-2; 9 positions agree with TRBD1. Material: PBMCs, mostly from graft donor cells, obtained 360 days after TCRalphabeta/CD19-depleted stem cell transplant. DNA for the CDR3: TGTGCCAGTACACATAACAGGGGGCGCGGAACCGGGGAGCTGTTTTTT. Protein: CASTHNRGRGTGELFF.